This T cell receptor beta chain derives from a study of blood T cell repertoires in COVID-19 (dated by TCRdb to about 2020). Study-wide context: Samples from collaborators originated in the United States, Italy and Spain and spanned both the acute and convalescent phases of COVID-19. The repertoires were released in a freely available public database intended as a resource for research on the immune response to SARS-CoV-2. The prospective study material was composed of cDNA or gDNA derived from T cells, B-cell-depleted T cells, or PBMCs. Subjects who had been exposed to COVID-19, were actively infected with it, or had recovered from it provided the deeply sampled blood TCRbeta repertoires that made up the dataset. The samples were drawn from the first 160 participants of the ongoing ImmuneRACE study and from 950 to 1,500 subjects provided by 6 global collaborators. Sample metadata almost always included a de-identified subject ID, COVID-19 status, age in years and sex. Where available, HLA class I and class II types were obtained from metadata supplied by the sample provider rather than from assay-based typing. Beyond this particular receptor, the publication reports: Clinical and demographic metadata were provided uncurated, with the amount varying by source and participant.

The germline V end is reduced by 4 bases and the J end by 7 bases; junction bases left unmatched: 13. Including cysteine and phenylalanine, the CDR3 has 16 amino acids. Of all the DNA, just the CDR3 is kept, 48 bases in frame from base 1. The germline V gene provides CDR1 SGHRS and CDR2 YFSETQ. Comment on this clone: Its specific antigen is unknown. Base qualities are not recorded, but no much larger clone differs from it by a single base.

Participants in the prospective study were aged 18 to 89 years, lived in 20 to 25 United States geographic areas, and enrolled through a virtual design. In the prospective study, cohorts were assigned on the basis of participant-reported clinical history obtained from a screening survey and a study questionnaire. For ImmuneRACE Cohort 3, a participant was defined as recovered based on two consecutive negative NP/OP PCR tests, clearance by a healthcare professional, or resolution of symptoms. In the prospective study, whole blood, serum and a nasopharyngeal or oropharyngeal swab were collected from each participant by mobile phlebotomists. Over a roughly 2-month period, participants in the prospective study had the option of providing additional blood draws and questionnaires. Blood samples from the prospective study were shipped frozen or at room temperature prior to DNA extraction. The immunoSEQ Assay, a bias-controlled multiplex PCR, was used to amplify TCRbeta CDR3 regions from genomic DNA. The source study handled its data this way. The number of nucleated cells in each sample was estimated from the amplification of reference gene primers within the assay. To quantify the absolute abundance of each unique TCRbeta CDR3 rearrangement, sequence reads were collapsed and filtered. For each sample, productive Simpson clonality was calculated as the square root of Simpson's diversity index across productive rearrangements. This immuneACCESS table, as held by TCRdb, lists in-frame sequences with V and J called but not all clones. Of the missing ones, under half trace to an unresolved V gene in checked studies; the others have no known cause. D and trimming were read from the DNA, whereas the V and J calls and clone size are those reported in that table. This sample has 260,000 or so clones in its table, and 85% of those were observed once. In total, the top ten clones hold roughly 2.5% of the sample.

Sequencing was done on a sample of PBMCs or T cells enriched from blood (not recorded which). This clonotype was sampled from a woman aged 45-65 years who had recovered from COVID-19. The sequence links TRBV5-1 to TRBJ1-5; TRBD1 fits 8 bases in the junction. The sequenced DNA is TGCGCCAGCAGCCCCGATGGACAGGGAGGAGGGCAGCCCCAGCATTTT. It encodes CASSPDGQGGGQPQHF.